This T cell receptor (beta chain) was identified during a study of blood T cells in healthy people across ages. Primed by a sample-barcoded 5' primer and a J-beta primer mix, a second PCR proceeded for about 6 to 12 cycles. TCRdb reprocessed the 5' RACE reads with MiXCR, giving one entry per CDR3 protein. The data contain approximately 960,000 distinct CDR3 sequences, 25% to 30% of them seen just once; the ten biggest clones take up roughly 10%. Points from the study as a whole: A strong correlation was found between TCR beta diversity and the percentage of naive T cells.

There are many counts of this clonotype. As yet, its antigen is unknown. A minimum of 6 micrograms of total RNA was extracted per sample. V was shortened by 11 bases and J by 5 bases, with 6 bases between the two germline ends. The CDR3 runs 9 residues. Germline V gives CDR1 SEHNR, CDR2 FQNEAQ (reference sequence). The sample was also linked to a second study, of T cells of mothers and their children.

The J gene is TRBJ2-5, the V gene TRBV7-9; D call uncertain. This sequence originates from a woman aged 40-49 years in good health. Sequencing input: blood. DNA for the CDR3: TGTGCCGTCGGGGAGACCCAGTACTTC. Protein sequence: CAVGETQYF.